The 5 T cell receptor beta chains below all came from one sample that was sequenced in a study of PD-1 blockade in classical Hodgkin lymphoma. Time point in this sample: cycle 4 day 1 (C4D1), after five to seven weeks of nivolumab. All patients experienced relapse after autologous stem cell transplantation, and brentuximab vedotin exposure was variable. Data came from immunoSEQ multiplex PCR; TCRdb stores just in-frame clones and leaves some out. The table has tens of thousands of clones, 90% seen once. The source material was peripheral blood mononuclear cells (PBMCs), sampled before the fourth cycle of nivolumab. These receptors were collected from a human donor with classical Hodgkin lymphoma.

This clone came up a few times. CDR3 residues: CASSLTGRYGYTF. The CDR3 bases are TGTGCCAGCAGCTTGACAGGGCGGTATGGCTACACCTTC. This chain joins TRBV5-6 and TRBJ1-2; maybe TRBD1 (6 bases). The CDR3 is 13 residues long. Germline assignment: CDR1 SGHDT and CDR2 YYEEEE. Between the trimmed V and J ends, which lost 1 base and 5 bases, there was a span of 9 bases.

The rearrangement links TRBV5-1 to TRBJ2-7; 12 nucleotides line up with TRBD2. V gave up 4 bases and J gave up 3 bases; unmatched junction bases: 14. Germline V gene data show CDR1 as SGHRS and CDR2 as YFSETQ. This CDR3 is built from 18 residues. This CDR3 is CASSVYPGASGRGYEQYF. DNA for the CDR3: TGCGCCAGCAGCGTGTACCCGGGGGCTAGCGGGAGGGGCTACGAGCAGTACTTC.

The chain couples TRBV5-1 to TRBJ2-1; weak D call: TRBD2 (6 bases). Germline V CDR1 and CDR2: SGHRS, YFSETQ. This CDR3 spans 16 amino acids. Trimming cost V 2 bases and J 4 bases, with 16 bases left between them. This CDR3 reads CASSLHPSARYNEQFF. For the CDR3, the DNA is TGCGCCAGCAGCTTACATCCTAGCGCGAGGTACAATGAGCAGTTCTTC.

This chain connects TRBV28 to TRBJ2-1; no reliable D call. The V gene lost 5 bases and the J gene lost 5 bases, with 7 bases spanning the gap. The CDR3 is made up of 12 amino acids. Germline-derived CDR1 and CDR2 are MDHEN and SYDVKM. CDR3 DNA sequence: TGTGCCAGCAGTCCCAGTAACAATGAGCAGTTCTTC. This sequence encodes CASSPSNNEQFF.

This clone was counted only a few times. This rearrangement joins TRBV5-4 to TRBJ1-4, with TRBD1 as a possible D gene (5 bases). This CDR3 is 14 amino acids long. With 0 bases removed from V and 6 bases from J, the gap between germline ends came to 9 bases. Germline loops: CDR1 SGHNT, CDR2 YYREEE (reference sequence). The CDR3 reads CASSLGGIDEKLFF. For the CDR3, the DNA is TGTGCCAGCAGCTTGGGGGGGATCGATGAAAAACTGTTTTTT.